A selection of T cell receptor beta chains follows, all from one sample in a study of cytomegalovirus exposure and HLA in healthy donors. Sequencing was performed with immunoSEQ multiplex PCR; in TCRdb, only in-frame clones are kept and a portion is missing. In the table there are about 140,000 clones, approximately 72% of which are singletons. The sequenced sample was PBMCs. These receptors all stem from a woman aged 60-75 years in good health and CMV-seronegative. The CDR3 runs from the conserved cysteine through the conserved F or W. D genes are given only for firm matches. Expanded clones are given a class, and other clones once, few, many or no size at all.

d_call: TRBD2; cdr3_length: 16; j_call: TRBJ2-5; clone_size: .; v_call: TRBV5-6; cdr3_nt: TGTGCCAGCAGCTTGGTACTAGCGGGAGAACAAGAGACCCAGTACTTC; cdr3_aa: CASSLVLAGEQETQYF
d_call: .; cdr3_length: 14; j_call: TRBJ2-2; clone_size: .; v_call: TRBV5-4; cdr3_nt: TGTGCCAGCAGCCAAACACCCGTCACCGGGGAGCTGTTTTTT; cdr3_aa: CASSQTPVTGELFF
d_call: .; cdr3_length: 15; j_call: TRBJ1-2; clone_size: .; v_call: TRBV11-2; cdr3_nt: TGTGCCAGCAGCTTAGAACGGATCCAGACTTATGGCTACACCTTC; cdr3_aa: CASSLERIQTYGYTF
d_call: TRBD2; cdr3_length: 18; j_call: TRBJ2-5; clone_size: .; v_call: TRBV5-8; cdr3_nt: TGTGCCAGCAGCCCGAACAGACTAGCGGGCGGGCAAGGAGAGACCCAGTACTTC; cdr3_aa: CASSPNRLAGGQGETQYF
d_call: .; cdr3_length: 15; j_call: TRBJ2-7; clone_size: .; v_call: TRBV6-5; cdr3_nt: TGTGCCAGCAGGCCTAAGCAGGGGCATCGGCACGAGCAGTACTTC; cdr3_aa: CASRPKQGHRHEQYF
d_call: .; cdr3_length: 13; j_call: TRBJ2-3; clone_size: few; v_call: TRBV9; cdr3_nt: TGTGCCAGCAGTCGGAGCCCCACAGATACGCAGTATTTT; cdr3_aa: CASSRSPTDTQYF
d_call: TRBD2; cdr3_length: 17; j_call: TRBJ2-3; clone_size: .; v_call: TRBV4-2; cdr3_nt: TGTGCCAGCAGCCAAGAACCCCAGCGGGAGGGGAAAGATACGCAGTATTTT; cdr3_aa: CASSQEPQREGKDTQYF
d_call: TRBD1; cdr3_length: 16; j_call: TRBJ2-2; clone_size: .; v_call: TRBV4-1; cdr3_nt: TGCGCCAGCAGCCAAGTTGGGGACAGGGAGTCCCGGGAGCTGTTTTTT; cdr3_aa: CASSQVGDRESRELFF
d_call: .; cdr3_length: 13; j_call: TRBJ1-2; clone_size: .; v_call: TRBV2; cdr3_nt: TGTGCCAGCAAAGAGGGATTGTCGAGGGGCTACACCTTC; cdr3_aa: CASKEGLSRGYTF
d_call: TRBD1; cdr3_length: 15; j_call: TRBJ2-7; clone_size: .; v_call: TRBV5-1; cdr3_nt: TGCGCCAGCAGCCTGACAGGGAGCGGCTCCTACGAGCAGTACTTC; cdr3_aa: CASSLTGSGSYEQYF
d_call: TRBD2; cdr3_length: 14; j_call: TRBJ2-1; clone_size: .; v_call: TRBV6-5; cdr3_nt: TGTGCCAGCTCTGACGGACTAGCATGGGGGGAGCAGTTCTTC; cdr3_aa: CASSDGLAWGEQFF
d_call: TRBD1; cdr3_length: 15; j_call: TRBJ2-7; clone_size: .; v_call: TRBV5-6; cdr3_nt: TGTGCCAGCAGCTCCTCCGGGACAGGGCAGTACGAGCAGTACTTC; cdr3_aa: CASSSSGTGQYEQYF
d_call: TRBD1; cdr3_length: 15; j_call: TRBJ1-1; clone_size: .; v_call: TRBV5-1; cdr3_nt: TGCGCCAGCAGCTCTAGACAGGGAAGGAACACTGAAGCTTTCTTT; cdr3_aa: CASSSRQGRNTEAFF
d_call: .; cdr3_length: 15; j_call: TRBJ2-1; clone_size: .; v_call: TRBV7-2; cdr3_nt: TGTGCCAGCAGCAATAATCCCGGGGGCTACAATGAGCAGTTCTTC; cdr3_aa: CASSNNPGGYNEQFF
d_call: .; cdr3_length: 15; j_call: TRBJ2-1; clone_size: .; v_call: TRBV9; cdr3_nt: TGTGCCAGCAGCGTAGGGGTGACTGCGACCGGTGAGCAGTTCTTC; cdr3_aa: CASSVGVTATGEQFF
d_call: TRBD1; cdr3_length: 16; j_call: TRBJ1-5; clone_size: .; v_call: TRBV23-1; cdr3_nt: TGCGCCAGCAGTCAGTGGGACGGGACAGGGTGTCAGCCCCAGCATTTT; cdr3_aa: CASSQWDGTGCQPQHF
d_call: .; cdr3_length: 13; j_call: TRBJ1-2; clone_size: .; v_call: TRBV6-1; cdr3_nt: TGTGCCAGCAGTGAGGCACGCCGGGGAGGCTACACCTTC; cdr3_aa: CASSEARRGGYTF
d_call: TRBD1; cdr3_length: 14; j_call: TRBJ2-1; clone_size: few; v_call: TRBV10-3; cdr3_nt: TGTGCCATCAGCAGGGACAGGGGGGACAATGAGCAGTTCTTC; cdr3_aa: CAISRDRGDNEQFF
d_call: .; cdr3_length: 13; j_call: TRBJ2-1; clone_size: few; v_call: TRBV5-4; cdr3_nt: TGTGCCAGCAGCCCGACAGGCTACAATGAGCAGTTCTTC; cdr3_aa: CASSPTGYNEQFF
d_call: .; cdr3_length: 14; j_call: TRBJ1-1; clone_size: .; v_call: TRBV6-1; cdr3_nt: TGTGCCAGCACGGAGGGGTGGGCAAACACTGAAGCTTTCTTT; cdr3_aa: CASTEGWANTEAFF
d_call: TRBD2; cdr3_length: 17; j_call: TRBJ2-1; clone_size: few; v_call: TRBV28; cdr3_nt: TGTGCCAGCAGTTCCCCCCCGGCGGGAGGGCCCTACAATGAGCAGTTCTTC; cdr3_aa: CASSSPPAGGPYNEQFF
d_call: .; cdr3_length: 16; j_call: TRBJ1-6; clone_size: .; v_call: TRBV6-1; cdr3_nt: TGTGCCAGCAGTGAAGAGATAACAGTTTATAATTCACCCCTCCACTTT; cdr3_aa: CASSEEITVYNSPLHF
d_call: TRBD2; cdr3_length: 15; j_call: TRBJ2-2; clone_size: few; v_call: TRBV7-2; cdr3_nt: TGTGCCAGCAGCTCGACTAGCCGGGTATCCGGGGAGCTGTTTTTT; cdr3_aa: CASSSTSRVSGELFF
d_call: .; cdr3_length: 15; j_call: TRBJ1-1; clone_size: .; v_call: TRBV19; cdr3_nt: TGTGCCAGTAGTACCGGGCAGGGGACGAACACTGAAGCTTTCTTT; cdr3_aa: CASSTGQGTNTEAFF
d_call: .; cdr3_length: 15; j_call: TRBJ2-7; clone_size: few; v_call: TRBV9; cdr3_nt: TGTGCCAGCAGCGTAAGTGGTGGGGCTCGGGGGGAGCAGTACTTC; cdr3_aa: CASSVSGGARGEQYF
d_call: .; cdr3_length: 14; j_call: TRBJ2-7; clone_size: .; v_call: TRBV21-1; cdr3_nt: TGTGCCAGCAGCACTGGACTGCGGGCTAACGAGCAGTACTTC; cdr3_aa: CASSTGLRANEQYF
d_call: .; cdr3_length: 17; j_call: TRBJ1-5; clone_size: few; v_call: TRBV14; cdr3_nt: TGTGCCAGCAGCCAAGTTTTCAGACAGATTGGTAGGCAGCCCCAGCATTTT; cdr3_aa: CASSQVFRQIGRQPQHF
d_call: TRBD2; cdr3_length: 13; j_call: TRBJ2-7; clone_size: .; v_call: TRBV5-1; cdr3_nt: TGCGCCAGCAGCTTGGTGACTAGCCACGAGCAGTACTTC; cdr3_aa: CASSLVTSHEQYF
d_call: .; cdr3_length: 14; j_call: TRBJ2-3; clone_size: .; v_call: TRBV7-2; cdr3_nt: TGTGCCAGCAGCCCCAGTGGTGCGAGGGATACGCAGTATTTT; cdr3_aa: CASSPSGARDTQYF
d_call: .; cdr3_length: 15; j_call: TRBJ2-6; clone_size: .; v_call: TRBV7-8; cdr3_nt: TGTGCCAGCAGACCCAGGGAAGCTGGGGCCAACGTCCTGACTTTC; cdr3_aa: CASRPREAGANVLTF